Below are 6 T cell receptor beta chains sequenced from a single sample in a study of blood T cell repertoires in COVID-19. The assay was immunoSEQ multiplex PCR, and TCRdb's table has in-frame clones only and misses some. The table records around 61,000 clones, around 80% of them present only once. The sample was peripheral blood. Receptors were obtained from a man aged 80 or over with acute or convalescent COVID-19.

V gene TRBV23-1 combines with J gene TRBJ2-7; D is perhaps TRBD2 (6 bases). TRBV23-1 is assigned to the ORF class and has an uncertain function. The CDR3 is 17 amino acids. The V gene lost 3 bases and the J gene lost 6 bases, with 24 bases spanning the gap. The CDR3 DNA reads TGCGCCAGCAGTCATAGGGCGGGACGAGGGAACGCACCCGAGCAGTACTTC. It encodes CASSHRAGRGNAPEQYF.

The chain recombines TRBV24-1 with TRBJ2-5, with D perhaps matching TRBD1 (5 bases). Between the trimmed V and J ends, which lost 6 bases and 5 bases, there was a span of 9 bases. This CDR3 is 12 amino acids long. The V gene's germline CDR1 is KGHDR and CDR2 SFDVKD. The CDR3 loop reads CATSPGLETQYF. CDR3 coding DNA: TGTGCCACCAGTCCAGGGCTGGAGACCCAGTACTTC.

V usage is TRBV23-1 and J usage is TRBJ1-5; the D gene is possibly TRBD1 (6 bases). TRBV23-1 is recorded as an ORF, its role being uncertain. The CDR3 consists of 13 residues. Trimming cost V 8 bases and J 1 base, with 9 bases left between them. The CDR3 is CASVRGSNQPQHF. For the CDR3, the DNA is TGCGCCAGCGTCAGGGGAAGCAATCAGCCCCAGCATTTT.

The chain is built from TRBV6-4 and TRBJ2-1, with 9 bases that match TRBD1. The CDR3 is 16 residues long. The junction had 7 bases not matched to a gene; V was cut back by 4 bases and J by 3 bases. CDR1 and CDR2 from the germline V gene are MRHNA and SNTAGT. Here the CDR3 reads CASSVVPGQGYNEQFF. The CDR3 region has the DNA TGTGCCAGCAGTGTCGTACCGGGACAGGGCTACAATGAGCAGTTCTTC.

V usage is TRBV27 and J usage is TRBJ2-7, with 11 bases lining up with TRBD2. Trimming cost V 8 bases and J 1 base; bases outside gene matches: 13. The CDR3 sequence is 17 residues long. Germline V gene sequence: CDR1 MNHEY, CDR2 SMNVEV (reference sequence). Here the CDR3 DNA reads TGTGCCAGCGGACTTGCACTAGCGGGAGTTCAGTCCTACGAGCAGTACTTC. This codes for CASGLALAGVQSYEQYF.

This sequence joins TRBV5-1 and TRBJ1-1; 7 bases are a match to TRBD1. The length of the CDR3 is 13 residues. Germline CDR1 is SGHRS and CDR2 is YFSETQ. The V segment lost 5 bases and the J segment 4 bases; nucleotides outside the gene matches: 5. This CDR3 reads CASREGGPTEAFF. CDR3 nucleotides: TGCGCCAGCAGGGAAGGGGGCCCCACTGAAGCTTTCTTT.